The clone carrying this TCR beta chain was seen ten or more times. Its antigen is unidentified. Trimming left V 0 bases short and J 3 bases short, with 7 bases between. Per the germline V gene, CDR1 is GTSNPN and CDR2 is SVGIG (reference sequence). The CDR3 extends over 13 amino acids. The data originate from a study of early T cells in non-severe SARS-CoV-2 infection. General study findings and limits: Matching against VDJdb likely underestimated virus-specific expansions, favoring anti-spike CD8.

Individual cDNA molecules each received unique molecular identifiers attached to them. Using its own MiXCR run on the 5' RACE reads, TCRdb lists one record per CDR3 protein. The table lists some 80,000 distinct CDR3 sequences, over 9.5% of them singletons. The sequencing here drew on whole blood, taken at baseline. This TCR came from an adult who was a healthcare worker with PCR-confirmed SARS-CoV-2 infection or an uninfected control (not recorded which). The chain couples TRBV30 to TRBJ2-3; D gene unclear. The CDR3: CAWSVGTTDTQYF. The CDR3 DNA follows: TGTGCCTGGAGTGTAGGCACTACAGATACGCAGTATTTT.